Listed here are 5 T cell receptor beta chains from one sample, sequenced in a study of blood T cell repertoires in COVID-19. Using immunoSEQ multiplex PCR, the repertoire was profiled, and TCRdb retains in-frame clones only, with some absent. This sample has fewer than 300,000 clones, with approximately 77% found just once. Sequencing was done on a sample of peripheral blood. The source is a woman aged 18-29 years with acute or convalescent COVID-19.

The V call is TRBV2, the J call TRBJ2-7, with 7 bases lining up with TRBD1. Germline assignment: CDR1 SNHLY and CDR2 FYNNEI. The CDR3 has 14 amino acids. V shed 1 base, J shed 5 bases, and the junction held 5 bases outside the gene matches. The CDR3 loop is CASSEGTGLDEQYF. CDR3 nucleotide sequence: TGTGCCAGCAGTGAAGGGACAGGACTCGACGAGCAGTACTTC. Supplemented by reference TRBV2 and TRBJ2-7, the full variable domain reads EPEVTQTPSHQVTQMGQEVILRCVPISNHLYFYWYRQILGQKVEFLVSFYNNEISEKSEIFDDQFSVERPDGSNFTLKIRSTKLEDSAMYFCASSEGTGLDEQYFGPGTRLTVT.

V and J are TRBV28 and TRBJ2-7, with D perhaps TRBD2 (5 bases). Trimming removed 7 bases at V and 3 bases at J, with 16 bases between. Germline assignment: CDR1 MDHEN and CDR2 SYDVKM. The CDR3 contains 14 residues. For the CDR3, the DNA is TGTGCCAGCATGCGGGTAGAAACTGTCTACGAGCAGTACTTC. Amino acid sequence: CASMRVETVYEQYF.

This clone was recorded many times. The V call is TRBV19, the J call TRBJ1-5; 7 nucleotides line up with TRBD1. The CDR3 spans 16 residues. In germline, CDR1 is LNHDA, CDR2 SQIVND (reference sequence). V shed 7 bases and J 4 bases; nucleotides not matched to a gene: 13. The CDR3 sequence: CASTQPWGQRNQPQHF. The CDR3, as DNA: TGTGCCAGTACCCAGCCGTGGGGACAGAGAAATCAGCCCCAGCATTTT.

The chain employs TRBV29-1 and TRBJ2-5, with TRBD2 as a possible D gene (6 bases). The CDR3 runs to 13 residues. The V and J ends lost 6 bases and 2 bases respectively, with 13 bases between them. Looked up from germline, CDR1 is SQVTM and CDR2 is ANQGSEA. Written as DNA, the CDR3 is TGCAGCGTCTATCGGGGGTTTCAAGAGACCCAGTACTTC. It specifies CSVYRGFQETQYF.

DNA for the CDR3: TGTGCCAGCAAAGAGCGGACAGGGGGGAACTATGGCTACACCTTC. Its translation is CASKERTGGNYGYTF. V is TRBV6-5 and J is TRBJ1-2; 10 bases are a match to TRBD1. Per the germline V gene, CDR1 is MNHEY and CDR2 is SVGAGI. This CDR3 is 15 amino acids long. Unmatched junction bases numbered 7, after V lost 7 bases and J lost 2 bases.